This T cell receptor beta chain was recorded in a study of T-cell reconstitution after alpha-beta-depleted transplantation in children. This clonotype was recorded many times. The library targeted TCRbeta and was prepared with unique molecular identifiers. TCRdb reprocessed the PCR reads via MiXCR and lists one record per CDR3 protein. The sample lists 700,000 to 950,000 distinct CDR3 sequences, 15% to 20% occurring once. CDR3 length: 16 residues. J gave up 3 bases and V 4 bases, and 7 bases lay outside the gene matches. Looked up from germline, CDR1 is MNHEY and CDR2 is SVGAGI. This sequence was found in a male patient under 18 who had a stem cell transplant for acute lymphoblastic leukemia, so the T cells may come from the graft donor. Sequenced material: PBMCs, mostly from graft donor cells, taken 360 days after TCRalphabeta/CD19-depleted stem cell transplant. The genes are TRBV6-5 and TRBJ1-5, with 9 bases identical to TRBD1. The CDR3 loop is CASSSETGGINQPQHF. The CDR3 region has the DNA TGTGCCAGCAGTTCTGAGACAGGGGGTATCAATCAGCCCCAGCATTTT.